This TCR beta chain emerged from a study of early T cells in non-severe SARS-CoV-2 infection. Study at large: Bulk RNA from unsorted whole blood was sequenced; chains were unpaired. Findings of the study overall: Clonotype matching in VDJdb favored anti-spike CD8 responses and did not capture private and CD4 specificities.

Germline loops: CDR1 ENHRY, CDR2 SYGVKD. V lost 0 bases to trimming and J lost 5 bases, with 14 bases between them. CDR3 size: 16 residues. Individual cDNA molecules were tagged with unique molecular identifiers. TCRdb processed the 5' RACE reads anew with MiXCR; each CDR3 protein has one entry. The sample yields about 50,000 distinct CDR3 sequences, approximately 8.5% seen once. A remark on this clonotype: What it recognizes is unknown.

The sequenced sample was whole blood. V is TRBV10-3 and J is TRBJ2-1; D is perhaps TRBD2 (5 bases). The TCR sequence derives from an adult who was a healthcare worker with PCR-confirmed SARS-CoV-2 infection or an uninfected control (not recorded which). The CDR3 DNA reads as TGTGCCATCAGTGAGTCCTGGGCGGGCCTAAACAATGAGCAGTTCTTC. The encoded protein is CAISESWAGLNNEQFF.